These T cell receptor beta chains were read from a single sample in a study of Graves' ophthalmopathy and Graves' hyperthyroidism. TCRdb re-analysed the multiplex PCR reads in MiXCR, keeping a single row per CDR3 protein. The sample lists roughly 700,000 distinct CDR3 sequences, 40% occurring once. The source material was peripheral blood. The receptors derive from an adult man with Graves' ophthalmopathy. Each CDR3 is given with its conserved first and last residue. D genes are given only for firm matches. Some rows have no size entry. The others give once, few or many, or a class for an expanded clone.

d_call j_call clone_size v_call cdr3_aa cdr3_nt
. TRBJ1-1 many TRBV20-1 CSASGRTDQNTEAFF TGCAGTGCTAGTGGGAGGACAGACCAGAACACTGAAGCTTTCTTT
TRBD2 TRBJ2-3 many TRBV5-1 CASQTSGSTDTQYF TGCGCCAGTCAGACTAGCGGTAGCACAGATACGCAGTATTTT
TRBD1 TRBJ1-5 . TRBV11-2 CASSWGQTSNQPQHF TGTGCCAGCAGCTGGGGACAGACTAGCAATCAGCCCCAGCATTTT
. TRBJ1-1 few TRBV7-9 CASSLRGVPNTEAFF TGTGCCAGCAGCTTACGAGGGGTTCCGAACACTGAAGCTTTCTTT
TRBD1 TRBJ1-6 . TRBV7-8 CASSISGGYSPLHF TGTGCCAGCAGTATTTCAGGGGGGTATTCACCCCTCCACTTT
. TRBJ2-6 once TRBV4-3 CASSQEVVSGANVLTF TGCGCCAGCAGCCAAGAGGTCGTTTCTGGGGCCAACGTCCTGACTTTC
TRBD1 TRBJ1-1 many TRBV7-3 CASSRYRGSEAFF TGTGCCAGCAGCCGTTACAGGGGAAGTGAAGCTTTCTTT
TRBD1 TRBJ2-5 many TRBV10-3 CAISEIEDRGTETQYF TGTGCCATCAGTGAGATCGAGGACAGGGGAACGGAGACCCAGTACTTC
. TRBJ2-5 few TRBV20-1 CSASFRRPRQETQYF TGCAGTGCTAGCTTCAGAAGGCCACGCCAAGAGACCCAGTACTTC
TRBD2 TRBJ2-7 few TRBV20-1 CTLRGEDSYEQYF TGCACCTTACGGGGGGAGGACTCCTACGAGCAGTACTTC
TRBD2 TRBJ2-7 . TRBV15 CATSRVGTSGSAYEQYF TGTGCCACCAGCAGAGTTGGGACTAGCGGGTCAGCCTACGAGCAGTACTTC
TRBD1 TRBJ1-2 few TRBV7-9 CASGVLGTDYGYTF TGTGCCAGCGGGGTACTTGGGACAGACTATGGCTACACCTTC
. TRBJ1-2 . TRBV29-1 CSVVTGDGYTF TGCAGCGTAGTGACGGGGGATGGCTACACCTTC
TRBD1 TRBJ1-1 few TRBV20-1 CSARQGALKTEAFF TGCAGTGCTAGACAGGGGGCTTTAAAAACTGAAGCTTTCTTT
TRBD1 TRBJ2-2 . TRBV7-9 CASSLAGQFTGELFF TGTGCCAGCAGCTTAGCGGGACAGTTCACCGGGGAGCTGTTTTTT
. TRBJ1-5 . TRBV5-1 CASRDSPDQPQHF TGCGCCAGCCGTGACAGTCCCGATCAGCCCCAGCATTTT